The 24 T cell receptor beta chains below all came from one sample that was sequenced in a study of CD8 T cells in ankylosing spondylitis. Study outcomes and limitations: It appeared that ankylosing spondylitis blood was characterized by a TCR beta motif of 8 or 9 highly homologous variants.

TCRdb itself ran the 5' RACE reads through MiXCR, one entry per CDR3 protein. The sample carries fewer than 550,000 distinct CDR3 sequences, approximately 5% recorded once. Their antigens are not known. Sequenced sample: blood, either unsorted or a sorted T cell fraction (not recorded which). These receptors all stem from a male donor with ankylosing spondylitis.

This clonotype was recorded many times. This chain connects TRBV29-1 to TRBJ2-5; no definite D call. Trimming removed 0 bases at V and 2 bases at J, with 16 bases between. The CDR3 covers 16 residues. CDR1 SQVTM and CDR2 ANQGSEA come from the germline V gene. For the CDR3, the DNA is TGCAGCGTTGAAGACCCAACCCGGAGTTTTCAAGAGACCCAGTACTTC. Encoded protein: CSVEDPTRSFQETQYF.

This clonotype was picked up many times. The chain recombines TRBV20-1 with TRBJ2-5, with D perhaps TRBD2 (6 bases). This CDR3 has 13 amino acids. Germline V lookup: CDR1 DFQATT, CDR2 SNEGSKA (reference sequence). With 3 bases removed from V and 4 bases from J, the gap between germline ends came to 12 bases. CDR3 coding DNA: TGCAGTGCTAGGGGAGGATTCGGAGAGACCCAGTACTTC. Amino acids: CSARGGFGETQYF.

Here the CDR3 reads CASGTLSLAYNEQFF. The CDR3 DNA is TGTGCCAGCGGGACTTTGAGTCTCGCCTACAATGAGCAGTTCTTC. The chain employs TRBV6-1 and TRBJ2-1; TRBD2 might be the D (6 bases). CDR3 length: 15 amino acids. The V gene's germline CDR1 is MNHNS and CDR2 SASEGT. V shed 8 bases and J shed 2 bases, with 16 bases lying between them.

This clonotype came up many times. V is TRBV12-3 or TRBV12-4 and J is TRBJ2-5; 7 bases agree with TRBD1. CDR3 size: 14 residues. Losses at the gene ends were 5 bases for V and 2 bases for J; bases not matched to a gene: 5. CDR3 DNA sequence: TGTGCCAGCAGTCCTGACAGGGATCAAGAGACCCAGTACTTC. This translates into CASSPDRDQETQYF.

This clonotype has a handful of counts. The V and J genes are TRBV15 and TRBJ2-3; the D is unclear. CDR3 length: 14 residues. Per germline, CDR1 LNHNV and CDR2 YYDKDF (reference sequence). Trimming shortened V by 3 bases and J by 4 bases, and 11 bases separated the two germline ends. CDR3 loop: CATSRVYRADTQYF. CDR3 coding DNA: TGTGCCACCAGCAGGGTATATAGAGCAGATACGCAGTATTTT.

There are many counts of this clonotype. This chain joins TRBV24-1 and TRBJ2-1; D is unclear. The CDR3 extends over 12 amino acids. Germline CDR1 KGHDR, CDR2 SFDVKD. V was clipped by 9 bases and J by 1 base, with 6 bases between them. The CDR3 reads CATGQSYNEQFF. The CDR3 DNA sequence: TGTGCCACCGGGCAGTCCTACAATGAGCAGTTCTTC.

There are a few counts of this clonotype. The chain is built from TRBV4-3 and TRBJ2-7; 7 nucleotides match TRBD1. The CDR3 has 16 amino acids. CDR1 LGHNA and CDR2 YSLEER come from the germline V gene. The V gene end was trimmed by 0 bases and the J gene end by 3 bases; junction bases not matched to a gene: 8. Here the CDR3 DNA reads TGCGCCAGCAGCCAAGATCCGGGACAGAACCACTACGAGCAGTACTTC. This translates into CASSQDPGQNHYEQYF.

The chain is built from TRBV9 and TRBJ2-5, with D tentatively TRBD1 or TRBD2 (5 bases each). CDR1 is SGDLS and CDR2 is YYNGEE in the germline V gene. This CDR3 comprises 16 residues. V was pared by 6 bases and J by 5 bases, with 23 bases between. For the CDR3, the DNA is TGTGCCAGCACCCAGAGAGGGGACCAGATACAGGAGACCCAGTACTTC. It encodes CASTQRGDQIQETQYF.

This clonotype was observed a handful of times. The rearrangement joins TRBV4-1 to TRBJ1-4; D gene ambiguous. The CDR3 runs 16 residues. V gave up 0 bases and J gave up 5 bases, with 13 bases separating them. Germline V CDR1 and CDR2: MGHRA, YSYEKL. The CDR3 reads CASSQDGYIGNEKLFF. The CDR3 coding sequence is TGCGCCAGCAGCCAAGATGGGTACATCGGGAATGAAAAACTGTTTTTT.

This clonotype was found many times. This chain joins TRBV7-6 and TRBJ2-5; TRBD1 matches 8 bases. J was trimmed by 3 bases and V by 4 bases; bases with no gene match: 7. Germline CDR1 and CDR2: SGHVS and FNYEAQ. The CDR3 runs to 15 residues. The CDR3 region is CASSWFRGPEETQYF. The CDR3 region has the DNA TGTGCCAGCAGCTGGTTCAGGGGGCCGGAAGAGACCCAGTACTTC.

This clonotype was seen repeatedly, ten times or more. The gene calls are TRBV7-2 and TRBJ2-7; D is unclear. Trimming cost V 5 bases and J 0 bases, with 14 bases left between them. Germline CDR1 and CDR2: SGHTA and FQGNSA. This CDR3 is built from 15 residues. The CDR3 loop is CASSQDPISSYEQYF. CDR3 coding DNA: TGTGCCAGCAGCCAAGACCCGATTAGCTCCTACGAGCAGTACTTC.

This clonotype was detected ten times or more. The chain couples TRBV27 to TRBJ1-1; D may be TRBD1 (6 bases). The CDR3 totals 15 residues. V was clipped by 9 bases and J by 7 bases, with 24 bases between them. Per germline, CDR1 MNHEY and CDR2 SMNVEV (reference sequence). This CDR3 reads CASAGGVKSDREAFF. CDR3 bases: TGTGCCAGTGCCGGGGGCGTTAAGTCTGACCGTGAAGCTTTCTTT.

This clonotype was picked up many times. The chain couples TRBV20-1 to TRBJ1-1; 9 bases match TRBD1. Germline assignment: CDR1 DFQATT and CDR2 SNEGSKA (reference sequence). The CDR3 extends over 13 amino acids. The trim removed 5 bases at V and 4 bases at J, leaving 5 bases unmatched. CDR3 sequence reads: CSAPGQGITEAFF. In DNA, the CDR3 is TGCAGTGCTCCGGGACAGGGTATCACTGAAGCTTTCTTT.

This clonotype was seen repeatedly, ten times or more. The J gene is TRBJ1-5, the V gene TRBV27, with unresolved D. This CDR3 has 14 residues. Per germline, CDR1 MNHEY and CDR2 SMNVEV (reference sequence). V was shortened by 5 bases and J by 2 bases, with 10 bases between the two germline ends. The CDR3 protein is CASSVTGGNQPQHF. The CDR3 DNA follows: TGTGCCAGCAGTGTTACGGGCGGCAATCAGCCCCAGCATTTT.

Many counts were recorded for this clonotype. J is TRBJ1-1 and V is TRBV7-2; the D is unclear. V was shortened by 5 bases and J by 3 bases, with 7 bases between the two germline ends. CDR1 SGHTA and CDR2 FQGNSA come from the germline V gene. CDR3 length equals 12 residues. The CDR3 is CASSTSDTEAFF. In DNA form, the CDR3 reads TGTGCCAGCAGCACGTCGGACACTGAAGCTTTCTTT. Combining the CDR3 with reference TRBV7-2 and TRBJ1-1 gives the whole variable domain GAGVSQSPSNKVTEKGKDVELRCDPISGHTALYWYRQSLGQGLEFLIYFQGNSAPDKSGLPSDRFSAERTGGSVSTLTIQRTQQEDSAVYLCASSTSDTEAFFGQGTRLTVV.

This clonotype was seen more than once but under ten times. This chain connects TRBV28 to TRBJ2-7; D is perhaps TRBD1 (5 bases). In germline, CDR1 is MDHEN, CDR2 SYDVKM. V lost 6 bases and J lost 1, with 13 bases in between. This CDR3 is built from 14 residues. The CDR3 bases are TGTGCCAGCAGCGCTAAGGGGAAGTCCTACGAGCAGTACTTC. Encoded protein: CASSAKGKSYEQYF.

This clonotype appeared many times. This sequence joins TRBV4-2 and TRBJ2-5; the match to TRBD1 covers 9 bases. Germline assignment: CDR1 LGHNA and CDR2 YNFKEQ. CDR3 length equals 15 residues. V lost 1 base and J lost 5; bases outside the gene matches: 5. The CDR3 DNA follows: TGTGCCAGCAGCCAAGTGGGGACAGGGATGGAGACCCAGTACTTC. Amino acids: CASSQVGTGMETQYF.

Ten or more counts support this clonotype. This chain connects TRBV20-1 to TRBJ2-2; D remains unclear. Per germline, CDR1 DFQATT and CDR2 SNEGSKA (reference sequence). The CDR3 covers 11 residues. V was pared by 2 bases and J by 7 bases, with 5 bases between. CDR3 loop: CSARPYGELFF. The CDR3 DNA reads as TGCAGTGCTAGACCTTACGGGGAGCTGTTTTTT.

The chain employs TRBV11-2 and TRBJ2-6; the D is unclear. V shed 3 bases and J shed 0 bases, with 15 bases lying between them. The CDR3 has 18 residues. CDR1 and CDR2 from the germline V gene are SGHAT and FQNNGV. This CDR3 is CASSFYLAPSSGANVLTF. In DNA, the CDR3 is TGTGCCAGCAGCTTCTACTTGGCTCCGAGCTCTGGGGCCAACGTCCTGACTTTC.

This clonotype was picked up many times. CDR3 loop: CASRAGGETEAFF. Written as DNA, the CDR3 is TGTGCCAGTAGGGCAGGGGGAGAAACTGAAGCTTTCTTT. The chain has TRBV19 and TRBJ1-1; 7 bases are shared with TRBD1. The CDR3 is 13 residues long. V lost 6 bases and J lost 5; bases outside the gene matches: 6. CDR1 is LNHDA and CDR2 is SQIVND in the germline V gene (reference sequence).

This clonotype was recorded many times. The chain combines TRBV11-2 with TRBJ2-3; the match to TRBD2 covers 11 bases. The CDR3 runs to 18 residues. Trimming at V came to 1 base and at J to 2 bases, leaving 8 bases not matched to a gene. CDR1 SGHAT and CDR2 FQNNGV come from the germline V gene. The CDR3 here is CASSLVGLAGGLTDTQYF. The CDR3 DNA is TGTGCCAGCAGCTTAGTGGGGCTAGCGGGAGGACTCACAGATACGCAGTATTTT.

This clonotype came up a few times. This chain links TRBV5-1 with TRBJ2-1, with no clear D. Germline V gene sequence: CDR1 SGHRS, CDR2 YFSETQ. V was trimmed by 4 bases and J by 3 bases, leaving 11 bases between them. The CDR3 is 14 amino acids. CDR3 sequence (DNA): TGCGCCAGCAGCCCTACGCCGGACTACAATGAGCAGTTCTTC. Translated: CASSPTPDYNEQFF.

This clonotype was counted once. A clone one base away is much larger, so this may be a read error. V and J are TRBV20-1 and TRBJ2-5; D call uncertain. The CDR3 totals 13 residues. The V end lost 7 bases, the J end lost 2 bases, and 14 bases lay between the germline ends. Looked up from germline, CDR1 is DFQATT and CDR2 is SNEGSKA (reference sequence). CDR3 sequence reads: CSDSSQPQETQYF. The CDR3 DNA sequence: TGCAGTGATAGTTCCCAGCCACAAGAGACCCAGTACTTC.

This clonotype was found many times. CDR3 in amino acids: CASSKMGLAGEETQYF. Here the CDR3 DNA reads TGTGCCAGCAGTAAGATGGGACTAGCGGGAGAAGAGACCCAGTACTTC. The rearrangement uses TRBV6-1 and TRBJ2-5; 14 bases map to TRBD2. The CDR3 has 16 amino acids. With V trimmed by 5 bases and J by 3 bases, 5 bases remained unmatched. CDR1 and CDR2 from the germline V gene are MNHNS and SASEGT.